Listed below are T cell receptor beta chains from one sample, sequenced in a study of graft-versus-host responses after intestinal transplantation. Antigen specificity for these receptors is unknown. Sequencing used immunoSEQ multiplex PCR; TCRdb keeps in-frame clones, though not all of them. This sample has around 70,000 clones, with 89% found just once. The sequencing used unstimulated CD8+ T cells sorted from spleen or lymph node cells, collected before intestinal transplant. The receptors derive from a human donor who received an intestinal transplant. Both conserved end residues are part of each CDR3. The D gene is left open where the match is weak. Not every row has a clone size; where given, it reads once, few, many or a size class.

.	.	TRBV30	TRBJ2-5	TGTGCCTGGAGTGTACCACCGGTAGAGACCCAGTACTTC	CAWSVPPVETQYF
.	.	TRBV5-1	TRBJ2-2	TGCGCCAGCAGCTTGCGGGGGTGGCTGTTTTTT	CASSLRGWLFF
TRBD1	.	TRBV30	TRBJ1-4	TGTGCCTGGAGTTTTACAGGGGGCAAGAGAGGGAAGGATGAAAAACTGTTTTTT	CAWSFTGGKRGKDEKLFF
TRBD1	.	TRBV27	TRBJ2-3	TGTGCCAGTAGGACAGGGGGCACAGATACGCAGTATTTT	CASRTGGTDTQYF
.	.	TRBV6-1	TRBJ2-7	TGTGCCAGCAGTAAATACAGGAAACAGTACTTC	CASSKYRKQYF
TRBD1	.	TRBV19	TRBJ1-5	TGTGCCAGTAGAACCGGGACAGGGGAGCTTGGGGGCAATCAGCCCCAGCATTTT	CASRTGTGELGGNQPQHF
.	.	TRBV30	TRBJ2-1	TGTGCCTGGAGTGACCGTAGGGGGGGACCGAACAATGAGCAGTTCTTC	CAWSDRRGGPNNEQFF
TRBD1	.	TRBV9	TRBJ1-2	TGTGCCAGCAGCGTAGGGGACAGGGCGTCCCACGCTAACTATGGCTACACCTTC	CASSVGDRASHANYGYTF
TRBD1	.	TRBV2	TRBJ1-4	TGTGCCAGCAGTGAAGATCGAGCGAGGGACAGGGGTAGACAAGCTAATGAAAAACTGTTTTTT	CASSEDRARDRGRQANEKLFF
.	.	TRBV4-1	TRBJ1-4	TGCGCCAGCAGCCCGACGTACGACACGGTTGAAAAACTGTTTTTT	CASSPTYDTVEKLFF
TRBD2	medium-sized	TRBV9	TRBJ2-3	TGTGCCAGCAGCGCCGACGGGGGGGCAGATACGCAGTATTTT	CASSADGGADTQYF
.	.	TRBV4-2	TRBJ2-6	TGTGCCAGCAGCCAAGGGAGTGAGAGCTCTGGGGCCAACGTCCTGACTTTC	CASSQGSESSGANVLTF
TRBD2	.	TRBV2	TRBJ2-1	TGTGCCAGCAAACCTAGCGGATACAATGAGCAGTTCTTC	CASKPSGYNEQFF
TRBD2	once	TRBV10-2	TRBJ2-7	TGCGCCAGCAGCTGGACTAGCGGGGGCCATGCCTACGAGCAGTACTTC	CASSWTSGGHAYEQYF
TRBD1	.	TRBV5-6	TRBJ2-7	TGTGCCAGCAGCCCCCGGGACAGGGAGACGGGAGAGCAGTACTTC	CASSPRDRETGEQYF
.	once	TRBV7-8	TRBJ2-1	TGTGCCAGCAGCTTCCTCTCCTCCTACAATGAGCAGTTCTTC	CASSFLSSYNEQFF
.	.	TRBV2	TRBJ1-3	TGTGCCAGCAGTGAGGACAGCACCTCTGGAAACACCATATATTTT	CASSEDSTSGNTIYF
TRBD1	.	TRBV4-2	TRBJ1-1	TGTGCCAGCAGCCAAGGCATCCGGGACAGTAACACTGAAGCTTTCTTT	CASSQGIRDSNTEAFF
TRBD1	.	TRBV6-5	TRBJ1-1	TGTGCCAGCAGGCCACAGGGGCGGAGGACTGAAGCTTTCTTT	CASRPQGRRTEAFF
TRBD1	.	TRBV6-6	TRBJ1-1	TGTGCCAGCAGATTAATACCCAGGGACAGCCGTGAAGCTTTCTTT	CASRLIPRDSREAFF
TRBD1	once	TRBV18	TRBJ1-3	TGTGCCAGCTCACCACCCGGGACAGGGGGCGCTGGAAACACCATATATTTT	CASSPPGTGGAGNTIYF
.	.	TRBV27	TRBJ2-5	TGTGCCAGCCGACTCCCTCCAAGAGAGACCCAGTACTTC	CASRLPPRETQYF
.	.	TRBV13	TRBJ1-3	TGTGCCAGCAGCTTAGGCTGGGGAGGGACTGGAAACACCATATATTTT	CASSLGWGGTGNTIYF
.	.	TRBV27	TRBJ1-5	TGTGCCAGCAGTTTCGGTGGGGGGCAGCCCCAGCATTTT	CASSFGGGQPQHF
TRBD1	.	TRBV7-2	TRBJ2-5	TGTGCCAGCAGCTCCCTCAGACAGGGATGGTGGGAGACCCAGTACTTC	CASSSLRQGWWETQYF
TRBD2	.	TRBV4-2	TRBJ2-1	TGTGCCAGTGGACCGTGGACTAGAGAGTACAATGAGCAGTTCTTC	CASGPWTREYNEQFF
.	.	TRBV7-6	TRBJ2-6	TGTGCCAGCAGCTTAACAGGAAGGCGCCACTCTGGGGCCAACGTCCTGACTTTC	CASSLTGRRHSGANVLTF
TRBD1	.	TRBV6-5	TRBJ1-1	TGTGCCAGCAGGCCTACAGGGGGAACTACTGAAGCTTTCTTT	CASRPTGGTTEAFF
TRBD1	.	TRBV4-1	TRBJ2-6	TGCGCCAGCAGCCACCCCCGAATGAAGGGGCAGGGGGCGCGAGGGGCCAACGTCCTGACTTTC	CASSHPRMKGQGARGANVLTF
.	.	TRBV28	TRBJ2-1	TGTGCCAGCAGTTTATGTTTCGGCTCGGGGGAAGGTGGGAGTGGTATATCCTACAATGAGCAGTTCTTC	CASSLCFGSGEGGSGISYNEQFF
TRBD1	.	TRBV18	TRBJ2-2	TGTGCCAGCTCACCGGGACAGTCGAACACCGGGGAGCTGTTTTTT	CASSPGQSNTGELFF
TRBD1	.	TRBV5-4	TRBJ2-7	TGTGCCAGCAGCCCCGGACAGGGAATGGAATACTACGAGCAGTACTTC	CASSPGQGMEYYEQYF
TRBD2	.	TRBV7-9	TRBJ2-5	TGTGCCAGCAGCCCCGTAGTAGCGGGAGATCAAGAGACCCAGTACTTC	CASSPVVAGDQETQYF
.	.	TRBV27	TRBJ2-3	TGTGCCAGCAGTTTAGGGGCTAGTTCGGCGCAGTATTTT	CASSLGASSAQYF
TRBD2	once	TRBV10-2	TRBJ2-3	TGCGCCAGCAAGAAAGGGAGCGGGAGGGCCGAGGGTACGCAGTATTTT	CASKKGSGRAEGTQYF
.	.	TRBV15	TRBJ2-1	TGTGCCACCAGCAGAGGACTAGGAGGCGACTACAATGAGCAGTTCTTC	CATSRGLGGDYNEQFF
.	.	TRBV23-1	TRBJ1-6	TGCGCCAGCAGTCATGGGGGCAGTGTCGCCAGCACCCATAATTCACCCCTCCACTTT	CASSHGGSVASTHNSPLHF
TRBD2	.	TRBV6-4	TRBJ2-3	TGTGCCAGCAGCCTGACTAGCGCGGAGGGAGATACGCAGTATTTT	CASSLTSAEGDTQYF
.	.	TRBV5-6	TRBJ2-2	TGTGCCAGCAGCTTCGGGGGGCCCCTAATAAGGACCGGGGAGCTGTTTTTT	CASSFGGPLIRTGELFF
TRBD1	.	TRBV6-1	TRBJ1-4	TGTGCCAGCAGTGAAGGACAGGGGTTTGAAAAACTGTTTTTT	CASSEGQGFEKLFF
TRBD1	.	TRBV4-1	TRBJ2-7	TGCGCCAGCAGCCACGGAGGCAGGGGGTCCTACGAGCAGTACTTC	CASSHGGRGSYEQYF
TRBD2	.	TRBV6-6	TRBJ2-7	TGTGCCAGCAGTTACTCCCAGCGGGAGATTCAGGACGAGCAGTACTTC	CASSYSQREIQDEQYF
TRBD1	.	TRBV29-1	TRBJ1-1	TGCAGCGTCGCGGGACAGGGGGCCGGTGAAGCTTTCTTT	CSVAGQGAGEAFF
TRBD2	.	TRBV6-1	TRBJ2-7	TGTGCCAGCAGTGAAGCTAGCGGGAGCCCATACGAGCAGTACTTC	CASSEASGSPYEQYF
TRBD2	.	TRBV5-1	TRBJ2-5	TGCGCCAGCAGCTTAAGCGGGGGGGAGCAAGAGACCCAGTACTTC	CASSLSGGEQETQYF
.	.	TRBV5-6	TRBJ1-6	TGTGCCAGCAGCTCGACTGCAGGGACATCCTATAATTCACCCCTCCACTTT	CASSSTAGTSYNSPLHF